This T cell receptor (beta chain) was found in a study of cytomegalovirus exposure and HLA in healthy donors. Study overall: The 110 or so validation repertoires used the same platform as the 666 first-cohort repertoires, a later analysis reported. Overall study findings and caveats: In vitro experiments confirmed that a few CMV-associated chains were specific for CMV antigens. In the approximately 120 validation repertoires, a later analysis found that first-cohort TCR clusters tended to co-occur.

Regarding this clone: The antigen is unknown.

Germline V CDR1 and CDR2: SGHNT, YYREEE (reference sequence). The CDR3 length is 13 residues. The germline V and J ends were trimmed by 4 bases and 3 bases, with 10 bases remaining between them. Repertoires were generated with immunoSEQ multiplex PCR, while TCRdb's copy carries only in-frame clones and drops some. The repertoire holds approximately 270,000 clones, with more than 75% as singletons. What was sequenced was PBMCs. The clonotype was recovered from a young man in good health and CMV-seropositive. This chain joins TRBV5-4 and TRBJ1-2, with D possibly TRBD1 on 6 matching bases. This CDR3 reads CASSGDTYYGYTF. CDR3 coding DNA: TGTGCCAGCAGCGGGGACACTTACTATGGCTACACCTTC.